This T cell receptor (beta chain) was recovered during a study of shared clonotypes between healthy human individuals. The CDR3 is 15 residues long. V lost 4 bases to trimming and J lost 4 bases, with 16 bases between them. Germline V gene data show CDR1 as MNHEY and CDR2 as SVGAGI. For this clone: What it binds is not known.

Study-level results: Unshared clonotypes carried lower generation probabilities than those common to all four donors. Among donors, clonotype sharing was expected to be affected by sequencing depth.

For every subset, genomic DNA was evenly distributed across several immunoSEQ plates. The protocol was immunoSEQ multiplex PCR, while the TCRdb copy is restricted to in-frame clones and leaves out a portion. The table includes approximately 2,000,000 clones, under 95% detected once. Sequenced material: naive CD4+ T cells from PBMCs. Subset given: CD45RA+ positively selected. V usage is TRBV6-5 and J usage is TRBJ1-1; weak D call: TRBD1 (6 bases). The TCR comes from a man younger than 35 in good health. Some clones in this sample may be carry-over from other donors' samples. The CDR3 here is CASSSWDQGPTEAFF. DNA of the CDR3: TGTGCCAGCAGTTCCTGGGATCAGGGGCCCACTGAAGCTTTCTTT.